This passage covers 26 T cell receptor beta chains from one sample sequenced in a study of shared clonotypes between healthy human individuals. Repertoires were generated with immunoSEQ multiplex PCR, while TCRdb's copy carries only in-frame clones and drops some. The data show a few million clones, about nine tenths seen once. The sequencing input was naive CD4+ T cells from PBMCs. Specified subset: CD45RA+ positively selected. All receptors come from a man between 18 and 35 years old in good health. Some clones in this sample may be carry-over from other donors' samples.

The V call is TRBV18, the J call TRBJ1-1, with TRBD1 matching 8 bases. This CDR3 comprises 16 residues. V lost 2 bases, J lost 8 bases, and 13 bases stayed unmatched. Per germline, CDR1 KGHSH and CDR2 LQKENI. CDR3 coding DNA: TGTGCCAGCTCACCAGGATTGATCGGACAGGGTTTAGAAGCTTTCTTT. Protein sequence: CASSPGLIGQGLEAFF.

The J gene is TRBJ1-4, the V gene TRBV6-1; D unclear. Deletions cut 7 bases from V and 8 bases from J, with 8 bases between. The CDR3 has 11 residues. CDR1 is MNHNS and CDR2 is SASEGT in the germline V gene. The CDR3 DNA is TGTGCCAGCATAGGCAGGGAAAAACTGTTTTTT. As protein: CASIGREKLFF.

The gene calls are TRBV5-1 and TRBJ2-5; no firm D call. The CDR3 totals 15 residues. V lost 0 bases, J lost 2 bases, and 11 bases lay in between. Germline CDR1 reads SGHRS; CDR2 reads YFSETQ. DNA of the CDR3: TGCGCCAGCAGCTTGGCCCCGTCGCAGCAAGAGACCCAGTACTTC. Protein sequence: CASSLAPSQQETQYF.

The rearrangement links TRBV6-5 to TRBJ2-7; 9 nucleotides match TRBD1. The CDR3 length is 15 residues. Unmatched junction bases numbered 7, after V lost 4 bases and J lost 3 bases. Germline lookup yields CDR1 MNHEY and CDR2 SVGAGI. The CDR3 protein is CASSSSGTGHYEQYF. For the CDR3, the DNA is TGTGCCAGCAGTTCCTCCGGGACAGGGCACTACGAGCAGTACTTC.

The chain uses TRBV27 and TRBJ2-1, with TRBD2 identical over 12 bases. Germline V gene lookup returns CDR1 MNHEY and CDR2 SMNVEV (reference sequence). The CDR3 is 18 amino acids. Germline trimming cut 4 bases from V and 6 bases from J; bases unmatched to any gene: 13. The CDR3 nucleotides are TGTGCCAGCAGTTGGGCTAGCGGGAGGGTCGGGTCTGGCAATGAGCAGTTCTTC. Translating it yields CASSWASGRVGSGNEQFF.

The rearrangement links TRBV2 to TRBJ2-5; no definite D call. Trimming cost V 8 bases and J 0 bases, with 7 bases left between them. Germline CDR1 reads SNHLY; CDR2 reads FYNNEI. The CDR3 sequence is 12 residues long. For the CDR3, the DNA is TGTGCCAGCGGGGTATACCAAGAGACCCAGTACTTC. Translating gives CASGVYQETQYF. Drawing the rest from reference TRBV2 and TRBJ2-5, the complete variable domain is EPEVTQTPSHQVTQMGQEVILRCVPISNHLYFYWYRQILGQKVEFLVSFYNNEISEKSEIFDDQFSVERPDGSNFTLKIRSTKLEDSAMYFCASGVYQETQYFGPGTRLLVL.

Turning to this clone: The same CDR3 can be traced to other DNA sequences in this sample. The rearrangement links TRBV18 to TRBJ1-1, with D hard to call. There are 14 residues in the CDR3. The ends were cut back, 0 bases at V and 2 bases at J, with 7 bases in the middle. Germline-derived CDR1 and CDR2 are KGHSH and LQKENI. The CDR3 is CASSPPELNTEAFF. The CDR3 nucleotides are TGTGCCAGCTCACCACCGGAATTAAACACTGAAGCTTTCTTT. The full variable domain, its missing parts supplied by reference TRBV18 and TRBJ1-1, is NAGVMQNPRHLVRRRGQEARLRCSPMKGHSHVYWYRQLPEEGLKFMVYLQKENIIDESGMPKERFSAEFPKEGPSILRIQQVVRGDSAAYFCASSPPELNTEAFFGQGTRLTVV.

The CDR3 coding sequence is TGTGCCAGCAGTTCCCCCATCCGGGAGGGCCACGAGCAGTACTTC. Translated: CASSSPIREGHEQYF. V gene TRBV27 combines with J gene TRBJ2-7; TRBD2 aligns across 8 bases. CDR1 MNHEY and CDR2 SMNVEV come from the germline V gene (reference sequence). The CDR3 extends over 15 amino acids. Trimming removed 4 bases from V and 5 bases from J; junction bases left unmatched: 10.

The CDR3 sequence is CASSIDGLAGDRRQFF. CDR3 nucleotides: TGTGCCAGTAGTATAGATGGTTTAGCGGGAGATCGTCGGCAGTTCTTC. This rearrangement joins TRBV19 to TRBJ2-1; 9 bases align to TRBD2. The CDR3 extends over 16 amino acids. V was clipped by 0 bases and J by 12 bases; unmatched bases: 12. CDR1 is LNHDA and CDR2 is SQIVND in the germline V gene (reference sequence).

The V call is TRBV7-9, the J call TRBJ1-1; 7 bases match TRBD1. This CDR3 contains 14 residues. Germline lookup yields CDR1 SEHNR and CDR2 FQNEAQ (reference sequence). V trimming: 8 bases; J trimming: 5 bases; junction bases outside the gene matches: 11. CDR3: CASSPPGGRTEAFF. The CDR3 region has the DNA TGTGCCAGCTCCCCCCCAGGGGGAAGAACTGAAGCTTTCTTT.

Concerning this clone: The sample contains more than one DNA sequence encoding this CDR3. The chain uses TRBV20-1 and TRBJ1-1, with D hard to call. Germline-derived CDR1 and CDR2 are DFQATT and SNEGSKA (reference sequence). V lost 2 bases to trimming and J lost 0 bases, with 1 base between them. This CDR3 is built from 11 residues. The DNA for the CDR3 is TGCAGTGCTAGACTGAACACTGAAGCTTTCTTT. Encoded protein: CSARLNTEAFF.

The chain combines TRBV7-9 with TRBJ2-5, with a weak D call TRBD2 (6 bases). The ends were cut back, 6 bases at V and 4 bases at J, with 12 bases in the middle. This CDR3 is built from 13 residues. Per germline, CDR1 SEHNR and CDR2 FQNEAQ (reference sequence). CDR3 residues: CASRASEVETQYF. In DNA, the CDR3 is TGTGCCAGCAGGGCTAGCGAGGTAGAGACCCAGTACTTC.

V gene TRBV7-8 combines with J gene TRBJ2-7; tentative D call: TRBD1 (6 bases). The V gene's germline CDR1 is SGHVS and CDR2 FQNEAQ. The CDR3 has 12 residues. Trimming pared 5 bases from V and 11 bases from J, leaving 16 bases between. The CDR3 reads CASSGRTTGKYF. The DNA for the CDR3 is TGTGCCAGCAGCGGACGAACGACAGGAAAGTACTTC.

This chain joins TRBV28 and TRBJ1-1; TRBD1 aligns across 9 bases. The germline V gene has CDR1 MDHEN and CDR2 SYDVKM. CDR3 length equals 15 residues. V was clipped by 6 bases and J by 6 bases; unmatched bases: 11. CDR3 nucleotide sequence: TGTGCCAGCAGCACCGGGACAGGGTCTCTCCCTGAAGCTTTCTTT. It yields the protein CASSTGTGSLPEAFF.

CDR3 protein: CASSQLPTSGPYEQYF. In DNA, the CDR3 is TGCGCCAGCAGCCAATTGCCGACTAGCGGACCCTACGAGCAGTACTTC. The chain couples TRBV4-1 to TRBJ2-7, with 9 nucleotides matching TRBD2. This CDR3 is 16 amino acids long. Germline V gene lookup returns CDR1 MGHRA and CDR2 YSYEKL. Losses at the gene ends were 2 bases for V and 2 bases for J; bases not matched to a gene: 7.

This chain uses TRBV28 with TRBJ1-1; tentative D call: TRBD1 (5 bases). The V gene's germline CDR1 is MDHEN and CDR2 SYDVKM. CDR3 length: 14 residues. The V end lost 5 bases, the J end lost 1 base, and 11 bases lay between the germline ends. The CDR3: CASSPGRRNTEAFF. CDR3 sequence (DNA): TGTGCCAGCAGTCCGGGACGCCGGAACACTGAAGCTTTCTTT.

The rearrangement joins TRBV7-8 to TRBJ1-2; the D is unclear. Germline CDR1 is SGHVS and CDR2 is FQNEAQ. This CDR3 is 12 amino acids long. V was trimmed by 4 bases and J by 4 bases, leaving 7 bases between them. As DNA, the CDR3 is TGTGCCAGCAGCTCTGACATCTATGGCTACACCTTC. Residues: CASSSDIYGYTF.

The chain carries TRBV13 and TRBJ1-2; TRBD1 is a possible D gene (5 bases). Trimming removed 1 base at V and 8 bases at J, with 11 bases between. Germline V gene sequence: CDR1 PRHDT, CDR2 FYEKMQ (reference sequence). This CDR3 region has 13 residues. CDR3 DNA: TGTGCCAGCAGCTTAGTCAGGGTTGAGGGCTACACCTTC. Amino acid sequence: CASSLVRVEGYTF.

The rearrangement links TRBV19 to TRBJ1-2, with 10 bases matching TRBD1. Germline CDR1 and CDR2: LNHDA and SQIVND (reference sequence). This CDR3 is 14 amino acids long. V gave up 7 bases and J gave up 6 bases; unmatched junction bases: 8. In DNA form, the CDR3 reads TGTGCCAGTACCTCGATGGGGACAGGGGATGGCTACACCTTC. Its protein product is CASTSMGTGDGYTF.

The J gene is TRBJ1-1, the V gene TRBV5-1, with 9 bases lining up with TRBD1. The CDR3 totals 15 residues. Germline values: CDR1 SGHRS, CDR2 YFSETQ. J gave up 1 base and V 2 bases, and 3 bases lay outside the gene matches. In DNA, the CDR3 is TGCGCCAGCAGCTTTACAGGGGGCACGAACACTGAAGCTTTCTTT. Protein: CASSFTGGTNTEAFF.

The chain employs TRBV5-6 and TRBJ2-6; D uncertain. Trimming took off 2 bases at V and 0 bases at J, with 6 bases between the two ends. Germline assignment: CDR1 SGHDT and CDR2 YYEEEE. The CDR3 length is 15 residues. CDR3 in amino acids: CASSFRFSGANVLTF. The CDR3 nucleotides are TGTGCCAGCAGCTTTCGGTTCTCTGGGGCCAACGTCCTGACTTTC.

The CDR3 sequence: CASSPLAPPGPAREAFF. Here the CDR3 DNA reads TGTGCCAGCAGTCCGCTAGCTCCTCCGGGACCGGCCCGTGAAGCTTTCTTT. The chain is built from TRBV27 and TRBJ1-1, with D perhaps TRBD1 (5 bases). With 5 bases removed from V and 7 bases from J, the gap between germline ends came to 26 bases. The CDR3 is 17 amino acids. The germline CDR1 and CDR2 sequences are MNHEY and SMNVEV (reference sequence).

The chain is built from TRBV29-1 and TRBJ1-4; tentatively, D is TRBD1 (5 bases). CDR1 and CDR2 (germline): SQVTM, ANQGSEA. The V end lost 6 bases, the J end lost 3 bases, and 17 bases lay between the germline ends. This CDR3 comprises 15 residues. The CDR3 coding sequence is TGCAGCGTCATAAACACAGGAGGTTCTAATGAAAAACTGTTTTTT. This translates into CSVINTGGSNEKLFF.

The rearrangement links TRBV30 to TRBJ2-7; 8 bases are a match to TRBD1. Germline CDR1 is GTSNPN and CDR2 is SVGIG (reference sequence). This CDR3 is 15 amino acids long. The ends lost 5 bases at V and 3 bases at J; junction bases unmatched: 12. The CDR3 DNA sequence: TGTGCCTGGGGGGGCAACCGGGACAGGAGCTACGAGCAGTACTTC. Translation gives CAWGGNRDRSYEQYF.

The V call is TRBV29-1, the J call TRBJ2-2, with D perhaps TRBD1 or TRBD2 (6 bases each). The CDR3 is made up of 14 amino acids. V was clipped by 7 bases and J by 5 bases, with 17 bases between them. From germline, CDR1 is SQVTM and CDR2 ANQGSEA. The CDR3 reads CSATGGTTTGELFF. The CDR3 DNA sequence: TGCAGCGCTACCGGGGGCACAACTACCGGGGAGCTGTTTTTT.

The chain uses TRBV5-1 and TRBJ2-5, with TRBD2 identical over 9 bases. Germline V gene lookup returns CDR1 SGHRS and CDR2 YFSETQ. V lost 2 bases, J lost 4 bases, and 9 bases stayed unmatched. This CDR3 contains 16 residues. CDR3 residues: CASSFGPSGDLETQYF. CDR3 nucleotides: TGCGCCAGCAGCTTTGGGCCTAGCGGGGACCTAGAGACCCAGTACTTC.